This T cell receptor (beta chain) emerged from a study of a mutant IDH1 vaccine in newly diagnosed glioma. Study-wide background: Patients under treatment included around 60% males and 37.5% females and had a mean age of approximately 44 years.

The time point denotes: baseline, week 1 (first vaccination visit). Noted treatment: pre-vaccination baseline after standard-of-care therapy. The table came from immunoSEQ multiplex PCR; TCRdb's copy has only in-frame clones and leaves some out. Of some 87,000 clones listed, around four fifths are singletons. This sequence was found in a middle-aged man with glioma. Sequenced here: PBMCs, sampled from a glioma patient treated with radiotherapy, temozolomide or both.

DNA for the CDR3: TGCAGCGTTGTAGAGACAGGGGGCATCCCCCTCTCTGGGGCCAACGTCCTGACTTTC. Protein product: CSVVETGGIPLSGANVLTF. The rearrangement links TRBV29-1 to TRBJ2-6, with TRBD1 matching over 10 bases. From germline, CDR1 is SQVTM and CDR2 ANQGSEA. Losses at the gene ends were 4 bases for V and 0 bases for J; bases not matched to a gene: 12. The CDR3 has 19 residues.